This T cell receptor (beta chain) was sequenced for a study of CD8+CD57+ T cells in acquired aplastic anemia. Whole-study findings and limits: Both total CD4+ and CD8+ pools in patients were more diverse than CD8+CD57+ cells. Over 25 shared CD8+ CDR3s appeared highly expressed within patients' immunodominant clones.

With 4 bases clipped from V and 5 bases from J, the junction kept 9 bases outside the gene matches. Germline V gene sequence: CDR1 LGHNA, CDR2 YNFKEQ. The CDR3 has 16 amino acids. Researchers used genomic DNA as the template to profile TCR beta VDJ and CDR3. One entry per CDR3 protein results from TCRdb running MiXCR on the reads. Of more than 15,000 distinct CDR3 sequences in the sample, roughly two fifths are singletons; the top ten hold around 85%. Comments on this clonotype: Its antigen is not identified.

For sequencing, patients were chosen who had shown expansion of CD8+CD57+ cells by flow cytometry. Researchers bead-enriched CD8+CD57+ cells and obtained a mean 1.6 ug DNA. The source is a human donor with aplastic anemia. The sequencing sample was made of CD8+CD57+ T cells sorted from PBMCs. Indicated subset: bead-enriched CD8+CD57+ effector memory T cells from SAA patients. This chain uses TRBV4-2 with TRBJ2-7, with 12 bases matching TRBD2. The CDR3, as DNA: TGTGCCAGCAGCCGCGCCAGACTAGCGGGAGCGGACGAGCAGTACTTC. This codes for CASSRARLAGADEQYF.